This T cell receptor (beta chain) came from a study of blood T cell repertoires in COVID-19 (dated by TCRdb to 2019 to 2021). About the study as a whole: The collaborator samples originated in the United States, Italy and Spain and spanned the acute and convalescent phases of COVID-19. The prospective study material was composed of cDNA or gDNA derived from T cells, B-cell-depleted T cells, or PBMCs. Samples came from the ongoing ImmuneRACE study (first 160 participants) plus 1,254 subjects from 6 global collaborators. The repertoires were released in a freely available public database meant as a resource for research on the immune response to SARS-CoV-2. Nearly every sample came with metadata listing a de-identified subject ID, COVID-19 status, age in years and sex. Subjects who had been exposed to COVID-19, were actively infected with it, or had recovered from it provided the deeply sampled blood TCRbeta repertoires that made up the dataset. Where available, HLA class I and class II types were taken from metadata supplied by the sample provider and were not determined by assay-based typing. Broad study findings and their caveats: The quantity of clinical and demographic metadata differed by source and by participant and was supplied without curation.

Each collaborating institution followed its own protocols to collect whole blood in K2EDTA tubes. For TCRbeta analysis, collaborators shipped samples in one of three forms: frozen whole blood, isolated PBMCs, or DNA extracted from either of those sample types. After removal of 4 bases from V and 6 bases from J, the junction retains 14 bases not matched to a gene. CDR1 and CDR2 were assigned from the germline V gene as SNHLY and FYNNEI. Its CDR3 holds 18 amino acids, cysteine through phenylalanine. Only the CDR3 DNA stays, 54 bases, in frame from base 1. TCRbeta CDR3 regions were amplified from genomic DNA by means of the immunoSEQ Assay, a bias-controlled multiplex PCR. In the paper's pipeline: The number of nucleated cells in each sample was estimated from the amplification of reference gene primers within the assay. To quantify the absolute abundance of each unique TCRbeta CDR3 rearrangement, sequence reads were collapsed and filtered. For each sample, productive Simpson clonality was calculated by taking the square root of Simpson's diversity index across productive rearrangements. The source is immuneACCESS, and TCRdb retained only in-frame sequences with V and J called. Part of the clones is not carried over; for the studies checked, unresolved V genes explain less than half of this, and the remainder is unexplained. V and J calls and clone size are copied from that table; D and trimming were computed from the DNA. Across this sample there are about 270,000 clones, with 82% seen only once. The ten largest clones take up about 3.4% of the sample.

A remark on this clone: The antigen it recognizes is unknown. No qualities accompany the bases; no much larger clone lies one base away.

The chain couples TRBV2 to TRBJ2-1, and 11 junction bases match TRBD2. The receptor was derived from a woman younger than 35 with acute or convalescent COVID-19. Sequencing was done on a sample of peripheral blood. Here is the DNA: TGTGCCAGCAGTGCAAGGGGGCCTGGACTAGCGGGTACCAATGAGCAGTTCTTC. The encoded protein is CASSARGPGLAGTNEQFF.